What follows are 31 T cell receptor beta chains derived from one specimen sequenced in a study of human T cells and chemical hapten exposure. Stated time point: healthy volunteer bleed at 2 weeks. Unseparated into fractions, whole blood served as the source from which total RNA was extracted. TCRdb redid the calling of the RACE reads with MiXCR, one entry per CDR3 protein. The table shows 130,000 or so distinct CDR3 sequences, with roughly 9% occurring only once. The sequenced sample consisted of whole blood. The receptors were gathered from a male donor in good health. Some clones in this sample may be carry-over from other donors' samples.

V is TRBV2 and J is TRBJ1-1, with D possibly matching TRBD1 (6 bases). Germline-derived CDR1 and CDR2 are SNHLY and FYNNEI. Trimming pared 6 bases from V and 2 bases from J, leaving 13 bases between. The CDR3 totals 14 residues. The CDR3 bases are TGTGCCAGCAGCCAGACAGGTTTTAACACTGAAGCTTTCTTT. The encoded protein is CASSQTGFNTEAFF.

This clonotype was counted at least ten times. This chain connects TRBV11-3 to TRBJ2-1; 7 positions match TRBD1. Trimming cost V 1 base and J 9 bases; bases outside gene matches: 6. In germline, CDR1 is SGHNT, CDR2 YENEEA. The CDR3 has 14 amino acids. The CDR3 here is CASSLASGGGEQFF. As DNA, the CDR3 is TGTGCCAGCAGCTTAGCGTCAGGGGGTGGTGAGCAGTTCTTC.

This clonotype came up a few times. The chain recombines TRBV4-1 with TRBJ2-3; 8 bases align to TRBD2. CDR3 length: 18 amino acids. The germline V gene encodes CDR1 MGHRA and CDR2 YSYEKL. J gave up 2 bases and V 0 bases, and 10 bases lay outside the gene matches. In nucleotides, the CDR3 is TGCGCCAGCAGCCAAGATCGGTGGGCGGGAGGCTCCACAGATACGCAGTATTTT. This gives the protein CASSQDRWAGGSTDTQYF.

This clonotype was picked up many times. As DNA, the CDR3 is TGTGCCAGCAGTCAACCAGACAGGGCGCCGAACACTGAAGCTTTCTTT. Translation gives CASSQPDRAPNTEAFF. The V and J genes are TRBV12-3 or TRBV12-4 and TRBJ1-1, with TRBD1 matching over 7 bases. This CDR3 comprises 16 residues. Germline trimming cut 5 bases from V and 1 base from J; bases unmatched to any gene: 10.

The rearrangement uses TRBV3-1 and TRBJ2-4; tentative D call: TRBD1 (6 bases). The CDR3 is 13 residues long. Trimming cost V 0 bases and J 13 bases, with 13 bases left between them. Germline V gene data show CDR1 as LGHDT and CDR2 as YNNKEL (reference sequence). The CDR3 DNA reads TGTGCCAGCAGCCAAGATCCGGACAGAACGCAGTACTTC. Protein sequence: CASSQDPDRTQYF.

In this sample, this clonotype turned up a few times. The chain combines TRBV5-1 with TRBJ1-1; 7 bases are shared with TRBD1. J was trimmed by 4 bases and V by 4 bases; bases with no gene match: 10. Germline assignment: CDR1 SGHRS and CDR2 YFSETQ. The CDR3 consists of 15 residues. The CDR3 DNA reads TGCGCCAGCAGCGTAGCACAGGGGATCGGCACTGAAGCTTTCTTT. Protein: CASSVAQGIGTEAFF. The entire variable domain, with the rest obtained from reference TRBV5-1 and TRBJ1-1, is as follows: KAGVTQTPRYLIKTRGQQVTLSCSPISGHRSVSWYQQTPGQGLQFLFEYFSETQRNKGNFPGRFSGRQFSNSRSEMNVSTLELGDSALYLCASSVAQGIGTEAFFGQGTRLTVV.

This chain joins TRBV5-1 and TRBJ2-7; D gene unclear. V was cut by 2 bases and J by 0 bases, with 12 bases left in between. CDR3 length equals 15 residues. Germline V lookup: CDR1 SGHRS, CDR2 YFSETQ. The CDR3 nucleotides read TGCGCCAGCAGCTTTAGGGCAGGTAGCTCCTACGAGCAGTACTTC. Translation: CASSFRAGSSYEQYF.

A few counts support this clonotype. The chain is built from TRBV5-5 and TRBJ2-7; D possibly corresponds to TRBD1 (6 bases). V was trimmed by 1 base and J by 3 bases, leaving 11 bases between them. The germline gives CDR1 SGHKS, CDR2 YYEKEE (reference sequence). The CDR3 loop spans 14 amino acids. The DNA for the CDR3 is TGTGCCAGCAGCTTGAAACCAGGGGTCTACGAGCAGTACTTC. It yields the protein CASSLKPGVYEQYF.

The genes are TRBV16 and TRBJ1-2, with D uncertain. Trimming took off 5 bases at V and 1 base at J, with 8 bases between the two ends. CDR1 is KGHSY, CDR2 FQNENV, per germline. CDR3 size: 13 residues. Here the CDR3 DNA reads TGTGCCAGCAGCGCGGAGCTTAACTATGGCTACACCTTC. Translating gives CASSAELNYGYTF.

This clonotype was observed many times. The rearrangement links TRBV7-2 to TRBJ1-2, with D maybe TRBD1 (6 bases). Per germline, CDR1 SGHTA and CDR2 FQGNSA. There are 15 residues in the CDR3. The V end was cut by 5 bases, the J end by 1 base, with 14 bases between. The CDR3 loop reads CASSKRAGVNYGYTF. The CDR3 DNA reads TGTGCCAGCAGCAAAAGGGCAGGGGTTAACTATGGCTACACCTTC.

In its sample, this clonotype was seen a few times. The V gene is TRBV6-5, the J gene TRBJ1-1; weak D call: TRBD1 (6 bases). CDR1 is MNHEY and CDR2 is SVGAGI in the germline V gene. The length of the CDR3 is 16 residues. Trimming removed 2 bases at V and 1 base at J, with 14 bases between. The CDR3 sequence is CASSYQWGAKNTEAFF. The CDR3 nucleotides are TGTGCCAGCAGTTACCAGTGGGGGGCGAAGAACACTGAAGCTTTCTTT.

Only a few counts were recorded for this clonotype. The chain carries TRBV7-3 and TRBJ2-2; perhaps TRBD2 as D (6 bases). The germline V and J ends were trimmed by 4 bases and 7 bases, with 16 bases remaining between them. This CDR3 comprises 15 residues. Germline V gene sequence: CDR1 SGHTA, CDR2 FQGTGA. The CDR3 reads CASSYERPGSGELFF. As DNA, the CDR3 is TGTGCCAGCAGCTATGAACGCCCCGGGAGCGGGGAGCTGTTTTTT.

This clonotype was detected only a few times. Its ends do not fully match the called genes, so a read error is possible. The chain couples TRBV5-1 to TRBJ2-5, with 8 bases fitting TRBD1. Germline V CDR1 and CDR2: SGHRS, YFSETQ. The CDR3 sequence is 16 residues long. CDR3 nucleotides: TGCGCCAGCAGGTTGGGGCCTGGGACAGGAGAAGAGACCCAGTACTTC. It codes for CASRLGPGTGEETQYF.

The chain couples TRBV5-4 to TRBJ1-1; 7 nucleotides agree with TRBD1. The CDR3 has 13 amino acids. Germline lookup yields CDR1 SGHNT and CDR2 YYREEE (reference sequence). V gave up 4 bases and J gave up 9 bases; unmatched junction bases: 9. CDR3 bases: TGTGCCAGCAGCAGCAGGGACAGTACGAAAGCTTTCTTT. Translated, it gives CASSSRDSTKAFF.

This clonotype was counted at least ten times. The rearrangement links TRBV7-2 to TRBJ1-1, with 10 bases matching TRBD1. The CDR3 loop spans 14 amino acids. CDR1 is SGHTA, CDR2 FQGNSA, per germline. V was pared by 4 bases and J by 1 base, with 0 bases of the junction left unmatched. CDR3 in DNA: TGTGCCAGCAGCTGGGACAGGGGGAACACTGAAGCTTTCTTT. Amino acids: CASSWDRGNTEAFF.

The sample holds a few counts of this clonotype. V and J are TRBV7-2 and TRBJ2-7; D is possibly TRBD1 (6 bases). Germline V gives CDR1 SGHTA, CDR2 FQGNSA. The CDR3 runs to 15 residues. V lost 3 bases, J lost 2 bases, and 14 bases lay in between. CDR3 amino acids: CASSFDPGQTYEQYF. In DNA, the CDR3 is TGTGCCAGCAGCTTTGACCCGGGACAAACCTACGAGCAGTACTTC.

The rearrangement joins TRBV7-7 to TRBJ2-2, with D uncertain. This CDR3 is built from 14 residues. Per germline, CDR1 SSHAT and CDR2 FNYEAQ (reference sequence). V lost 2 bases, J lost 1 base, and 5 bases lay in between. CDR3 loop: CASSLIENTGELFF. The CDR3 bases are TGTGCCAGCAGCTTAATTGAGAACACCGGGGAGCTGTTTTTT.

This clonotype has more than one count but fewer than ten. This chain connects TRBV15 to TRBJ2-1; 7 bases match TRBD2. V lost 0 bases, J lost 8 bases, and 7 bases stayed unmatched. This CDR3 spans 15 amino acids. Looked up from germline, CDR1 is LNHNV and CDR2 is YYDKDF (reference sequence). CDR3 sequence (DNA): TGTGCCACCAGCAGAGATAGGACGGGGGGTGATGAGCAGTTCTTC. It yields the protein CATSRDRTGGDEQFF.

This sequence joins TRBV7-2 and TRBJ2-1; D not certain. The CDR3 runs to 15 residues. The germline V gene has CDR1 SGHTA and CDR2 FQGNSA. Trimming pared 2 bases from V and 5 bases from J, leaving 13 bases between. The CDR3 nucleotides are TGTGCCAGCAGCTTAACATCAAGGATCAACAATGAGCAGTTCTTC. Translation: CASSLTSRINNEQFF.

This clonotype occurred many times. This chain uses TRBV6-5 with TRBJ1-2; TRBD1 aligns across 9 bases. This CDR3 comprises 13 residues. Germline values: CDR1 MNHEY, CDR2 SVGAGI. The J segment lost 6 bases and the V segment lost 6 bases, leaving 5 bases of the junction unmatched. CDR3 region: CASRGTGLNGYTF. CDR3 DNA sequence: TGTGCCAGCAGGGGGACAGGGTTGAATGGCTACACCTTC.

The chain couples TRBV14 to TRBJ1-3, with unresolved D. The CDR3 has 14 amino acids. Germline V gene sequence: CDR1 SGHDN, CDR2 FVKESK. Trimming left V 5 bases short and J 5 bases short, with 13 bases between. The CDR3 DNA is TGTGCCAGCAGCTTGTCGGGGAGAAGAAACACCATATATTTT. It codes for CASSLSGRRNTIYF.

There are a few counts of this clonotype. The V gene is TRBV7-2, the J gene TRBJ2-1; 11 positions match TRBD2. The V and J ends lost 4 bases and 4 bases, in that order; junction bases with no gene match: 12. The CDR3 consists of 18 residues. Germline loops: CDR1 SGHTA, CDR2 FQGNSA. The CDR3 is CASSSRPSTSGTYNEQFF. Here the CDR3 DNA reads TGTGCCAGCAGCTCTAGGCCCTCGACTAGCGGGACATACAATGAGCAGTTCTTC. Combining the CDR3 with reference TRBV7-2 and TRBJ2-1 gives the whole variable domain GAGVSQSPSNKVTEKGKDVELRCDPISGHTALYWYRQSLGQGLEFLIYFQGNSAPDKSGLPSDRFSAERTGGSVSTLTIQRTQQEDSAVYLCASSSRPSTSGTYNEQFFGPGTRLTVL.

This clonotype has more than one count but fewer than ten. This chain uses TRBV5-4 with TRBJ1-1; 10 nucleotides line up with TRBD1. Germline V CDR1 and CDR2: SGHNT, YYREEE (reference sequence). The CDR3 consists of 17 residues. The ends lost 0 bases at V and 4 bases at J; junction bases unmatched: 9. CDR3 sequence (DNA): TGTGCCAGCAGCTTGGCCCGAGACAGGGGGCGATCCACTGAAGCTTTCTTT. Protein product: CASSLARDRGRSTEAFF.

CDR3 in DNA: TGTGCTAGTGGTCAAGGGACACTCGCTAGCACAGATACGCAGTATTTT. This codes for CASGQGTLASTDTQYF. V is TRBV12-5 and J is TRBJ2-3, with D possibly being TRBD1 (6 bases). CDR3 length equals 16 residues. The V end was cut by 5 bases, the J end by 0 bases, with 15 bases between. Germline V gene sequence: CDR1 LGHNT, CDR2 FRNRAP. The variable domain in full, with the rest retrieved from reference TRBV12-5 and TRBJ2-3, is DARVTQTPRHKVTEMGQEVTMRCQPILGHNTVFWYRQTMMQGLELLAYFRNRAPLDDSGMPKDRFSAEMPDATLATLKIQPSEPRDSAVYFCASGQGTLASTDTQYFGPGTRLTVL.

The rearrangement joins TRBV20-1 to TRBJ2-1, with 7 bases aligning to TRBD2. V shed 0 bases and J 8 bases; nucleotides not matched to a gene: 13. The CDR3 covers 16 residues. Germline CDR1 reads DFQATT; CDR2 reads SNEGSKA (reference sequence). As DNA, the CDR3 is TGCAGTGCTAGAGACCTAACCGGGACTACAAACTATGAGCAGTTCTTC. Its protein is CSARDLTGTTNYEQFF.

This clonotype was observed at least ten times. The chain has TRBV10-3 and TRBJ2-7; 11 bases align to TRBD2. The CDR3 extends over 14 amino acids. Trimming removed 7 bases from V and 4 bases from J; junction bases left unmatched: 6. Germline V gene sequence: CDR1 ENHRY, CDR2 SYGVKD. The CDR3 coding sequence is TGTGCCATCACCGACGTAGCGGGAGGGTACGAGCAGTACTTC. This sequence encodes CAITDVAGGYEQYF.

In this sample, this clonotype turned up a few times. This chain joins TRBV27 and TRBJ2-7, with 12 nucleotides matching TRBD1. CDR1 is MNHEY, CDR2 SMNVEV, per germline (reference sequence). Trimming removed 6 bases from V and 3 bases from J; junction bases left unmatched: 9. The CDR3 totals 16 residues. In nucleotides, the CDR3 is TGTGCCAGCAGCCCTGACCGGGACAGGGGGCTCTACGAGCAGTACTTC. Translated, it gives CASSPDRDRGLYEQYF.

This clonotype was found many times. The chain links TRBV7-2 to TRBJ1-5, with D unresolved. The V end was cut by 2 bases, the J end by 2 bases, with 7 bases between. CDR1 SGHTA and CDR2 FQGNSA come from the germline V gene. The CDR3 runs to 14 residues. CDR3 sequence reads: CASSLRGRNQPQHF. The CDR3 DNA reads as TGTGCCAGCAGCTTAAGAGGGCGCAATCAGCCCCAGCATTTT.

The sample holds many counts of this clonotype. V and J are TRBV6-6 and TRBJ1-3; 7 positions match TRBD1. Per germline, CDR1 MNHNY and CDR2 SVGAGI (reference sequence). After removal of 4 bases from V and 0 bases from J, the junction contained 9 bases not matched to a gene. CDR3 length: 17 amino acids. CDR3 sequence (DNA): TGTGCCAGCAGTTCCGGGGCAGGGGGGATCTCTGGAAACACCATATATTTT. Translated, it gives CASSSGAGGISGNTIYF.

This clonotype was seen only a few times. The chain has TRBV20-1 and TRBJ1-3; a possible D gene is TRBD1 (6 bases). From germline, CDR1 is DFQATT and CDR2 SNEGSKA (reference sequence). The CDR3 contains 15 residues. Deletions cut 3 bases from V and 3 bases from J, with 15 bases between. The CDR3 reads CSASGGALGGNTIYF. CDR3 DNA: TGCAGTGCTAGTGGGGGCGCATTAGGTGGAAACACCATATATTTT.

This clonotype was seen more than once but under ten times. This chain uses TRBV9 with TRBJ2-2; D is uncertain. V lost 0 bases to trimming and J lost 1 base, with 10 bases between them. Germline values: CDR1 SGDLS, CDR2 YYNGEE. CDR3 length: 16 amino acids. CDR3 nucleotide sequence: TGTGCCAGCAGCGTAGCGCGGTCACGGAACACCGGGGAGCTGTTTTTT. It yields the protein CASSVARSRNTGELFF. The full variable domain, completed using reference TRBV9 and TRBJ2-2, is DSGVTQTPKHLITATGQRVTLRCSPRSGDLSVYWYQQSLDQGLQFLIQYYNGEERAKGNILERFSAQQFPDLHSELNLSSLELGDSALYFCASSVARSRNTGELFFGEGSRLTVL.